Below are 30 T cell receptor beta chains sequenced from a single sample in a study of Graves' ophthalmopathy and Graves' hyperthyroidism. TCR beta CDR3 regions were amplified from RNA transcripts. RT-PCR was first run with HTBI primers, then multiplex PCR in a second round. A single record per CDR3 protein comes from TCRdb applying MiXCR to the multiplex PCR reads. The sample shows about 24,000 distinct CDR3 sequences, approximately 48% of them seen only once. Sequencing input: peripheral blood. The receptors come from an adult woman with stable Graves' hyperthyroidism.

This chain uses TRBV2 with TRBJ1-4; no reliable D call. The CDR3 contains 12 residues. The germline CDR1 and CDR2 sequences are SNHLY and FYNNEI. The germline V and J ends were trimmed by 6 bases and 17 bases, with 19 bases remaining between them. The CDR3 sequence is CASRIREKKFFF. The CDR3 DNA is TGTGCCAGCAGGATCCGGGAAAAAAAATTTTTTTTT.

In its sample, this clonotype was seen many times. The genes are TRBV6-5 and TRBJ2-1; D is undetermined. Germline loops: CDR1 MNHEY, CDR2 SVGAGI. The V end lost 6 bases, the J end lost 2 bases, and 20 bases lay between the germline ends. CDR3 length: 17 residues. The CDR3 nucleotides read TGTGCCAGCAGCCAACCCCCCGGCTCAATAACCTACAATGAGCAGTTCTTC. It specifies CASSQPPGSITYNEQFF.

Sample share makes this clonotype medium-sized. Here the CDR3 reads CASSAGREVGKLFF. In DNA, the CDR3 is TGTGCCAGCAGCGCAGGCAGGGAGGTGGGAAAACTGTTTTTT. This rearrangement joins TRBV7-2 to TRBJ1-4; D perhaps matches TRBD1 (5 bases). The CDR3 length is 14 residues. Trimming cost V 5 bases and J 10 bases, with 17 bases left between them. Germline lookup yields CDR1 SGHTA and CDR2 FQGNSA.

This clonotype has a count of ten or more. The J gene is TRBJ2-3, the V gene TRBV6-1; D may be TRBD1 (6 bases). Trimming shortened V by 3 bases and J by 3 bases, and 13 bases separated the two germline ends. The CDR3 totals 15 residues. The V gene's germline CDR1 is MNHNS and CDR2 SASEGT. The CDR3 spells CASSDGGGWTDTQYF. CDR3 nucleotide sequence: TGTGCCAGCAGTGATGGGGGCGGCTGGACAGATACGCAGTATTTT.

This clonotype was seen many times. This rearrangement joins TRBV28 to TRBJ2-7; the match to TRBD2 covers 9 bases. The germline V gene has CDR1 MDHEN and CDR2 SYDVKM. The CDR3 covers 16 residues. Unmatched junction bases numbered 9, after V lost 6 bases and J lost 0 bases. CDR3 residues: CASRLSGRSSSYEQYF. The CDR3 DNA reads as TGTGCCAGCAGATTGAGCGGGAGGAGCAGCTCCTACGAGCAGTACTTC.

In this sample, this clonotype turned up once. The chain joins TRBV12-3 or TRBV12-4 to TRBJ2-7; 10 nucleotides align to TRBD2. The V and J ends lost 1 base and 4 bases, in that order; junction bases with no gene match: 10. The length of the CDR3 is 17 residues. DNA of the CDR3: TGTGCCAGCAGTTTAGTGGTACTAGCGGGAAAGGGTTACGAGCAGTACTTC. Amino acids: CASSLVVLAGKGYEQYF.

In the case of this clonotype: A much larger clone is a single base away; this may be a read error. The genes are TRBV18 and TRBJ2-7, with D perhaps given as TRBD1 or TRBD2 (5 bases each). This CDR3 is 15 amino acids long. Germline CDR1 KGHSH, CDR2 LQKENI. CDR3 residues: CASSPRTEGSYERYF. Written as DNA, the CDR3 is TGTGCCAGCTCACCAAGGACCGAGGGGTCCTACGAGCGGTACTTC.

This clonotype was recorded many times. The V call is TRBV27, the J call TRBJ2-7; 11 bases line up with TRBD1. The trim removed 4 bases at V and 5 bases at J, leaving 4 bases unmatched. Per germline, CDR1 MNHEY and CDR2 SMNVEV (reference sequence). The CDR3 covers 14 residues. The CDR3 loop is CASSSDRGQHEQYF. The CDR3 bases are TGTGCCAGCAGTTCGGACAGGGGGCAGCACGAGCAGTACTTC.

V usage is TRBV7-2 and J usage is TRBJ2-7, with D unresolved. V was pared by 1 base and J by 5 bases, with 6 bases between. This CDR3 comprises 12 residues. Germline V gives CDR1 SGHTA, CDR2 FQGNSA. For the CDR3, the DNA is TGTGCCAGCAGCTTAGGCCTGAACGAGCAGTACTTC. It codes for CASSLGLNEQYF.

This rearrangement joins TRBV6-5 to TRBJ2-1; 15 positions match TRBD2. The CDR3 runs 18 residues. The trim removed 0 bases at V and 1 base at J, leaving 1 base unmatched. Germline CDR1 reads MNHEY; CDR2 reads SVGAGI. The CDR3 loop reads CASSYSGLAGGSYNEQFF. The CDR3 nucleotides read TGTGCCAGCAGTTACTCAGGACTAGCGGGAGGGTCCTACAATGAGCAGTTCTTC.

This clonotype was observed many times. The CDR3, as DNA: TGTGCCAGCAGCCCAAAAGCTCGGGGTTCACCCCTCCACTTT. This encodes CASSPKARGSPLHF. The V call is TRBV6-1, the J call TRBJ1-6; D is unclear. With 6 bases removed from V and 9 bases from J, the gap between germline ends came to 15 bases. Germline CDR1 reads MNHNS; CDR2 reads SASEGT. CDR3 length: 14 residues.

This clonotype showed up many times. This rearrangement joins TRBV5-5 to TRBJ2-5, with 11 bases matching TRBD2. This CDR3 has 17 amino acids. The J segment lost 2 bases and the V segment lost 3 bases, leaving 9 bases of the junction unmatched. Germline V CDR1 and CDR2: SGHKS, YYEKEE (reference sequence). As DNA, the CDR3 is TGTGCCAGCAGCTACAGTGCGGGACTAGCGGTACAAGAGACCCAGTACTTC. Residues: CASSYSAGLAVQETQYF.

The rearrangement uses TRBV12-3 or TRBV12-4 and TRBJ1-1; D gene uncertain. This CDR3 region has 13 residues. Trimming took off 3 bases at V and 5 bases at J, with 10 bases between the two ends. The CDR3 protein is CASSLWEGTEAFF. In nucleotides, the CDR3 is TGTGCCAGCAGTTTGTGGGAAGGTACTGAAGCTTTCTTT.

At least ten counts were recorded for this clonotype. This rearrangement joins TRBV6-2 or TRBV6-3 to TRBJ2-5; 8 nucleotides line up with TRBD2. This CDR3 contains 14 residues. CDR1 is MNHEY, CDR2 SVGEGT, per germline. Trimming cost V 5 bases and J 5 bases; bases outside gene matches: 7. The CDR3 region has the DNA TGTGCCAGCAGTCGGACGGGGGGGATGGAGACCCAGTACTTC. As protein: CASSRTGGMETQYF.

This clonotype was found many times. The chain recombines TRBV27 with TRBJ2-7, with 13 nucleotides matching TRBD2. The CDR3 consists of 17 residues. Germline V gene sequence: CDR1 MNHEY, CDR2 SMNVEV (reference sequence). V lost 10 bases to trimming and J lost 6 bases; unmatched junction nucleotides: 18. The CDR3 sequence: CANTMGLLAGGGAEQYF. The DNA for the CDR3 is TGTGCCAACACCATGGGACTACTAGCGGGAGGGGGGGCCGAGCAGTACTTC.

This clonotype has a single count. The CDR3 here is CASSYSMDTYEQYF. The DNA for the CDR3 is TGTGCCAGCAGTTACTCGATGGACACCTACGAGCAGTACTTC. The chain links TRBV6-5 to TRBJ2-7, with a tentative D call TRBD1 (5 bases). In germline, CDR1 is MNHEY, CDR2 SVGAGI. The CDR3 extends over 14 amino acids. Trimming stripped 0 bases from V and 2 bases from J, with 8 bases between.

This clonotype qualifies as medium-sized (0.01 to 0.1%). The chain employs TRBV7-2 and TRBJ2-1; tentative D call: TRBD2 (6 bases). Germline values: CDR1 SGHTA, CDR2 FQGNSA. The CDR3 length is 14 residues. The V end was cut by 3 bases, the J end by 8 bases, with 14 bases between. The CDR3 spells CASSLWGLGDEQFF. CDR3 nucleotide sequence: TGTGCCAGCAGCTTGTGGGGACTTGGGGATGAGCAGTTCTTC.

CDR3 protein: CASSLGVAGEQFF. DNA of the CDR3: TGCGCCAGCAGCTTGGGAGTAGCGGGGGAGCAGTTCTTC. The chain employs TRBV5-1 and TRBJ2-1; 8 nucleotides match TRBD2. The CDR3 is made up of 13 amino acids. V lost 0 bases and J lost 10; bases outside the gene matches: 3. CDR1 is SGHRS and CDR2 is YFSETQ in the germline V gene.

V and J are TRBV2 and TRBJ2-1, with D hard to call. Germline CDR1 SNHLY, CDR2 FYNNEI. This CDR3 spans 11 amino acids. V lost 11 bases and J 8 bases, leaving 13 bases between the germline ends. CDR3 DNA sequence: TGTGCCTGGGCGAATGGATATGAGCAGTTCTTC. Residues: CAWANGYEQFF.

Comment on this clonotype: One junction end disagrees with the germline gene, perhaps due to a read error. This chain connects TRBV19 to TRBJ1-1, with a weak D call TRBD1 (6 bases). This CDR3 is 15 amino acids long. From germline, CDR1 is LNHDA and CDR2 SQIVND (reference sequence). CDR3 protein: CDSSIGRTEDTEAFF. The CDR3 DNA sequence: TGTGACAGTAGTATAGGCCGGACAGAGGACACTGAAGCTTTCTTT.

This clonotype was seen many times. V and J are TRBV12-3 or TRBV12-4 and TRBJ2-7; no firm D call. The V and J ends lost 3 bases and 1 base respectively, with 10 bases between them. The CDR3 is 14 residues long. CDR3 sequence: CASSFQQMSYEQYF. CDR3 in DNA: TGTGCCAGCAGTTTTCAACAGATGTCCTACGAGCAGTACTTC.

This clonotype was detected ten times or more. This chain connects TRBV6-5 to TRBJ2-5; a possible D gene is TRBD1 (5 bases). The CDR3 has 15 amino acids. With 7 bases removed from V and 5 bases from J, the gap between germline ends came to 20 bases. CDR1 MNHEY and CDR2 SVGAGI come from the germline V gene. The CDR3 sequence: CASKSRTLGVETQYF. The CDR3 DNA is TGTGCCAGCAAATCTAGAACCCTAGGGGTGGAGACCCAGTACTTC.

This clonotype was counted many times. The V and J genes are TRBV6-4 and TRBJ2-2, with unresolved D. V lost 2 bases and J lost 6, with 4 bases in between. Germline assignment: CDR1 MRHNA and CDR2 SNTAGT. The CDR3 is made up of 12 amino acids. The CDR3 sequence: CASSDGPGELFF. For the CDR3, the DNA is TGTGCCAGCAGTGACGGGCCCGGGGAGCTGTTTTTT.

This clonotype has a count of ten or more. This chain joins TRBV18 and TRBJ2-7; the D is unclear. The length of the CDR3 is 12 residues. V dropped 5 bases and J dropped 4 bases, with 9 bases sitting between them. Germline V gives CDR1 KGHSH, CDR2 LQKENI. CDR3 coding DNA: TGTGCCAGCTCATCGAGTGAGTACGAGCAGTACTTC. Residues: CASSSSEYEQYF.

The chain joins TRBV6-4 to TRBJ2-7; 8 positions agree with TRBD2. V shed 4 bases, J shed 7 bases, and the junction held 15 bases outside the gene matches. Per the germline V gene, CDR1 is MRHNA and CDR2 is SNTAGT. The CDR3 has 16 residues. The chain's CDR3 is CASSGGPGGMSHEQYF. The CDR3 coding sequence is TGTGCCAGCAGTGGCGGCCCGGGGGGGATGAGCCATGAGCAGTACTTC.

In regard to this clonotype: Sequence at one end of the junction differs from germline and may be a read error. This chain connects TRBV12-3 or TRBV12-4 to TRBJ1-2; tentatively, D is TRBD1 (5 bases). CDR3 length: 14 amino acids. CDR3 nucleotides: TGTGCCAGCAGTCTCCGGGCAGGGACCTATGGCTTCACCTTC. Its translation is CASSLRAGTYGFTF.

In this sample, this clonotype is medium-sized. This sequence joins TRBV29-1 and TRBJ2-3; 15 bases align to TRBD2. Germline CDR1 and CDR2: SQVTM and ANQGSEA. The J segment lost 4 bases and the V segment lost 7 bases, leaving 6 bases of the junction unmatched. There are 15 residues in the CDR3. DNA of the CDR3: TGCAGCGAAGGACTAGCGGGAGGGCCGGCAGATACGCAGTATTTT. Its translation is CSEGLAGGPADTQYF.

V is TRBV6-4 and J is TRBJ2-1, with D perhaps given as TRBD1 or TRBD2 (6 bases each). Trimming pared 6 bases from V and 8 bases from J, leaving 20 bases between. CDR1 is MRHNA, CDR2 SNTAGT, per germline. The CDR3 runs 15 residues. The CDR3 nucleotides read TGTGCCAGCAGACACGCTTGGGGGGCCCGGGATGAGCAGTTCTTC. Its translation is CASRHAWGARDEQFF.

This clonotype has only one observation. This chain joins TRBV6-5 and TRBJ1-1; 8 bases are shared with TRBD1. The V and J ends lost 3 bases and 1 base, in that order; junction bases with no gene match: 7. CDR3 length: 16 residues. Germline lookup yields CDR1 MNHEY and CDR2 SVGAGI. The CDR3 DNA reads TGTGCCAGCAGTTATCGGAACGGACAGGGGAACACTGAAGCTTTCTTT. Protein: CASSYRNGQGNTEAFF.

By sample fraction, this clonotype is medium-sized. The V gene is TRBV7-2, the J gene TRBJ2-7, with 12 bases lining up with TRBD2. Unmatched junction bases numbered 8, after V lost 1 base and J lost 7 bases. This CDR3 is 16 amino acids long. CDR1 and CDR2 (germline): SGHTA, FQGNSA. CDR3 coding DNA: TGTGCCAGCAGCTTAGGGTCTAGCGGGAGGGCTGGGGAGCAGTACTTC. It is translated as CASSLGSSGRAGEQYF.